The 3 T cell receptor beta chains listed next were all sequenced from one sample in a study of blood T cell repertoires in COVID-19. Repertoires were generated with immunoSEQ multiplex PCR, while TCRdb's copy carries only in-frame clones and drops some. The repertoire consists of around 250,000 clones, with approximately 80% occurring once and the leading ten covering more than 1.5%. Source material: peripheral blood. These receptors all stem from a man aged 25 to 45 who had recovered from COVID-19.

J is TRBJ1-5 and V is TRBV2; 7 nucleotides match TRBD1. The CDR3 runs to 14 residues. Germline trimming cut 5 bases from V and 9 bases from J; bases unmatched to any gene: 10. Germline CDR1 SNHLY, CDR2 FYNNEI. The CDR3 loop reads CASSTGATLWPQHF. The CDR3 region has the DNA TGTGCCAGCAGTACAGGGGCTACCCTTTGGCCCCAGCATTTT.

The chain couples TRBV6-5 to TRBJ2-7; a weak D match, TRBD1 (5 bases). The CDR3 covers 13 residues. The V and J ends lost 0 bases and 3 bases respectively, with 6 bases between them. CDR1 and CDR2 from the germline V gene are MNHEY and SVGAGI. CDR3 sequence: CASSYSTVYEQYF. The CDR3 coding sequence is TGTGCCAGCAGTTACTCGACAGTCTACGAGCAGTACTTC.

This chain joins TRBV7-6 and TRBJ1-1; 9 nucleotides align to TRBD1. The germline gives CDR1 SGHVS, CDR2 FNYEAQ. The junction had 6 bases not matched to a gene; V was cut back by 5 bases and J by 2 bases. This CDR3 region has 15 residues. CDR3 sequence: CASSDRGGSNTEAFF. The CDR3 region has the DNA TGTGCCAGCAGCGACAGGGGGGGTTCCAACACTGAAGCTTTCTTT.